Described below is a single TCR beta chain sequence and its context. Its antigen is undetermined. These data are taken from a study of cytomegalovirus exposure and HLA in healthy donors. Study-wide results and limits: Sequencing likely caused a cluster of highly shared sequence variants. In a later analysis, approximately 15,000 TCR beta sequences were associated with HLA alleles at 0.05 false discovery rate.

PCR primers comprised 60 Vbeta and 13 Jbeta primers. Data came from immunoSEQ multiplex PCR; TCRdb stores just in-frame clones and leaves some out. The table includes approximately 190,000 clones, almost 85% detected once. Trimming pared 2 bases from V and 8 bases from J, leaving 9 bases between. Germline CDR1 reads GTSNPN; CDR2 reads SVGIG (reference sequence). This CDR3 comprises 11 residues. The genes are TRBV30 and TRBJ1-2; D gene uncertain. This sequence originates from a boy between 10 and 17 years old in good health and CMV-seronegative. Input material: PBMCs. The CDR3 DNA sequence: TGTGCCTGGAGTCCCCCCCGGGGCTACACCTTC. Translating it yields CAWSPPRGYTF.